The T cell receptor (beta chain) described here comes from a study of CD8+CD57+ T cells in acquired aplastic anemia. Study-wide context: Each DNA sample taken from sorted CD4+ and CD8+ cells came to roughly 3.5 ug on average.

For sequencing, patients were chosen who had shown expansion of CD8+CD57+ cells by flow cytometry. Patient blood was sampled before any therapy had been received. The CDR3 has 14 amino acids. Per germline, CDR1 LNHDA and CDR2 SQIVND (reference sequence). Deletions cut 1 base from V and 6 bases from J, with 12 bases between. This clonotype was counted ten times or more. Its target is unknown. Genomic DNA acted as the template from which TCR beta VDJ combination and CDR3 sequence profiling were carried out. One entry per CDR3 protein results from TCRdb running MiXCR on the reads. The sample records under 350,000 distinct CDR3 sequences, roughly 61% being singletons. Notes on the study in general: Patients shared some 30 CD8+ CDR3 sequences with controls.

The sample comprised sorted CD4+, CD8+, or CD8+CD57+ T cells (not recorded which) from PBMCs. The sequence was obtained from a human donor with aplastic anemia. The chain joins TRBV19 to TRBJ1-2; the D is unclear. The CDR3 DNA sequence: TGTGCCAGTAGTATAGGTACATCGATCGATGGCTACACCTTC. Its protein is CASSIGTSIDGYTF.